This T cell receptor beta chain comes out of a study of T cell repertoires in cytomegalovirus infection. Across the study: CMV infection together with matching HLA type was indicated by public TCR beta signatures.

TCRdb processed the reads anew with MiXCR; each CDR3 protein has one entry. The sample yields under 150,000 distinct CDR3 sequences, 20% to 30% seen once. Overall study results and limits: Cumulative frequency (of public TCR beta family members) identified carriers of CMV plus the relevant HLA.

Points on this clonotype: The antigen remains unidentified.

The germline V gene has CDR1 KGHSH and CDR2 LQKENI. Trimming stripped 4 bases from V and 5 bases from J, with 11 bases between. This CDR3 is built from 13 residues. This chain links TRBV18 with TRBJ2-5, with D perhaps TRBD2 (5 bases). This sequence originates from a human donor in good health (CMV status not recorded). Some clones in this sample may be carry-over from other donors' samples. The sequencing sample was made of PBMCs, sequenced either directly or after in vitro stimulation (not recorded which). CDR3 DNA sequence: TGTGCCAGCTCACTTCAAACGGGGGAGACCCAGTACTTC. The encoded protein is CASSLQTGETQYF. Full variable domain (outside the CDR3, taken from reference TRBV18 and TRBJ2-5): NAGVMQNPRHLVRRRGQEARLRCSPMKGHSHVYWYRQLPEEGLKFMVYLQKENIIDESGMPKERFSAEFPKEGPSILRIQQVVRGDSAAYFCASSLQTGETQYFGPGTRLLVL.